This T cell receptor (beta chain) was retrieved from a study of Graves' ophthalmopathy and Graves' hyperthyroidism. The germline V gene has CDR1 DFQATT and CDR2 SNEGSKA (reference sequence). With 1 base clipped from V and 7 bases from J, the junction kept 11 bases outside the gene matches. CDR3 length: 15 amino acids. Ineligible for inclusion were patients with other autoimmune diseases, uncontrolled infections, pregnancy or lactation. A few counts support this clonotype. TCR beta CDR3 amplification used RNA transcripts. The first-round RT-PCR employed HTBI primers together with the Qiagen OneStep RT-PCR kit. A multiplex PCR was then performed as the second round. MiXCR, run by TCRdb on the multiplex PCR reads, gives a single entry per CDR3 protein. In the table there are tens of thousands of distinct CDR3 sequences, approximately 52% of which are singletons.

The gene calls are TRBV20-1 and TRBJ2-7; 9 bases agree with TRBD2. The source material was peripheral blood. This receptor was identified in an adult man with Graves' ophthalmopathy. DNA for the CDR3: TGCAGTGCTAGAGTTCGGGCCTCGGCGGGAGGGGAGCAGTACTTC. Protein sequence: CSARVRASAGGEQYF.